This T cell receptor beta chain was recorded in a study of blood T cells in healthy people across ages. It was with a sample-barcoded 5' primer and a J-beta primer mix that a second PCR of roughly 7 to 12 cycles was run. TCRdb called the 5' RACE reads again in MiXCR, with one record for every CDR3 protein. The table records 760,000 or so distinct CDR3 sequences, about 25% of them present only once. The ends were cut back, 1 base at V and 6 bases at J, with 11 bases in the middle. This CDR3 comprises 13 residues. CDR1 SQVTM and CDR2 ANQGSEA come from the germline V gene. Separately, the same data were catalogued under a study of T cells of mothers and their children.

This TCR derives from a boy between 10 and 17 years old in good health. The chain employs TRBV29-1 and TRBJ2-3; maybe TRBD1 (6 bases). The sample taken for sequencing was blood. CDR3 in amino acids: CSVEGWGRDTQYF. The CDR3 DNA reads as TGCAGCGTTGAAGGTTGGGGGCGCGATACGCAGTATTTT.